Presented here are 14 T cell receptor beta chains from one specimen sequenced in a study of T cells expressing NK-cell markers. TCRdb reprocessed the 5' RACE reads, keeping one entry per CDR3 protein, no DNA. Its table records roughly 390,000 distinct CDR3 sequences. The specimen was blood T cells: a sorted CD56 or NKG2C T cell subset, CD4+ or CD8+ T cells, or bulk PBMC T cells (not recorded which). The receptors come from a woman between 45 and 65 years old in good health.

The chain links TRBV20-1 to TRBJ2-7. This CDR3 comprises 14 residues. The germline gives CDR1 DFQATT, CDR2 SNEGSKA (reference sequence). CDR3 residues: CSARDSRTPNEQYF.

The V gene is TRBV12-3 or TRBV12-4, the J gene TRBJ2-3; TCRdb proposes TRBD1, but this gene call is untestable without DNA. The CDR3 is made up of 18 amino acids. The CDR3 is CASSFWVRVRGRGNTQYF.

This chain uses TRBV3-1 with TRBJ2-7; TCRdb designates TRBD2, a call that cannot be tested without DNA. The length of the CDR3 is 16 residues. Germline assignment: CDR1 LGHDT and CDR2 YNNKEL (reference sequence). CDR3 sequence: CASSQAPPSGTYEQYF.

The chain combines TRBV5-1 with TRBJ2-1. The CDR3 contains 14 residues. Per germline, CDR1 SGHRS and CDR2 YFSETQ. The chain's CDR3 is CASRGNRSYNEQFF.

The V gene is TRBV3-1, the J gene TRBJ2-3. The V gene's germline CDR1 is LGHDT and CDR2 YNNKEL (reference sequence). CDR3 length: 14 amino acids. CDR3 sequence: CASSALRSSDTQYF.

The rearrangement joins TRBV30 to TRBJ1-5; the TRBD1 assignment by TCRdb is unverifiable without DNA. The CDR3 runs 15 residues. Germline V CDR1 and CDR2: GTSNPN, SVGIG (reference sequence). CDR3 in amino acids: CAWGPGHMSNQPQHF.

This chain uses TRBV4-1 with TRBJ2-2; there is no DNA to check the TCRdb D call of TRBD2. The germline CDR1 and CDR2 sequences are MGHRA and YSYEKL. CDR3 length: 16 residues. The CDR3 sequence: CASSQDHSGKVGELFF.

This chain joins TRBV4-1 and TRBJ1-2; the D gene TCRdb calls, TRBD1, cannot be checked with no DNA. CDR1 is MGHRA, CDR2 YSYEKL, per germline. The CDR3 is 15 amino acids. The CDR3 loop reads CASSQARDTFYGYTF.

The chain recombines TRBV24-1 with TRBJ2-5; TCRdb names TRBD1, which stays unverified in the absence of DNA. The CDR3 is 14 residues long. CDR1 is KGHDR, CDR2 SFDVKD, per germline. Here the CDR3 reads CATSDLGGVGTQYF.

The V call is TRBV5-1, the J call TRBJ1-1; lacking DNA, the TRBD1 call made by TCRdb goes unchecked. The length of the CDR3 is 12 residues. Germline CDR1 is SGHRS and CDR2 is YFSETQ. The CDR3 protein is CASSTGQAEAFF.

V usage is TRBV10-1 and J usage is TRBJ2-1; there is no DNA to check the TCRdb D call of TRBD1. CDR1 is WNHNN and CDR2 is SYGVQD in the germline V gene (reference sequence). The CDR3 is 15 residues long. The CDR3 loop reads CASSDRTGRYNEQFF.

The chain's CDR3 is CASSLWGTDQPQHF. The chain couples TRBV28 to TRBJ1-5; TCRdb gives TRBD1 as the D gene, but with no DNA this cannot be confirmed. The CDR3 consists of 14 residues. Per germline, CDR1 MDHEN and CDR2 SYDVKM.

The chain recombines TRBV3-1 with TRBJ2-1; the D call of TRBD2 rests on TCRdb alone, since no DNA is present to check it. CDR3 length equals 15 residues. Germline V gene data show CDR1 as LGHDT and CDR2 as YNNKEL (reference sequence). The CDR3 protein is CASTSTGTSRNEQFF.

The chain couples TRBV5-1 to TRBJ1-4. Germline V gene data show CDR1 as SGHRS and CDR2 as YFSETQ. The CDR3 is 15 amino acids. CDR3 protein: CASSSRRGADEKLFF.